Listed here are 13 T cell receptor beta chains from one sample, sequenced in a study of T cells after posttransplantation cyclophosphamide. Control samples came 1 year after myeloablative marrow transplants with methotrexate plus calcineurin inhibitor. TCRdb keeps only in-frame clones here, not all; method: immunoSEQ multiplex PCR. The table has about 21,000 clones, approximately 83% seen once; the top ten hold about 2%. Sequenced here: PBMCs, sampled about 13 months after allogeneic stem cell transplant with calcineurin inhibitor and methotrexate. The receptors shown here come from a female patient under 45 who received an allogeneic stem cell transplant from an unrelated donor, was CMV-positive, and had acute and chronic GVHD. Some T cells may arise from the graft donor.

The gene calls are TRBV6-5 and TRBJ1-2; D remains ambiguous. V dropped 7 bases and J dropped 5 bases, with 11 bases sitting between them. CDR1 MNHEY and CDR2 SVGAGI come from the germline V gene. There are 12 residues in the CDR3. CDR3 protein: CASTFICYGYTF. The CDR3 coding sequence is TGTGCCAGCACCTTTATCTGTTATGGCTACACCTTC.

A single count supports this clone. The chain combines TRBV5-8 with TRBJ1-4; possibly TRBD1 for D (6 bases). V shed 1 base and J shed 3 bases, with 10 bases lying between them. CDR3 length equals 15 residues. Germline CDR1 and CDR2: SGHTS and YDEGEE. CDR3: CASSLYRTANEKLFF. The CDR3, as DNA: TGTGCCAGCAGCTTGTACAGGACAGCTAATGAAAAACTGTTTTTT.

The chain couples TRBV30 to TRBJ1-1; 7 nucleotides align to TRBD1. Germline V gene lookup returns CDR1 GTSNPN and CDR2 SVGIG (reference sequence). This CDR3 has 15 residues. Losses at the gene ends were 5 bases for V and 4 bases for J; bases not matched to a gene: 13. CDR3 bases: TGTGCCTGGGTGACAGGGCCCCGCGGTAGCACTGAAGCTTTCTTT. This translates into CAWVTGPRGSTEAFF. The full variable domain, its missing parts supplied by reference TRBV30 and TRBJ1-1, is SQTIHQWPATLVQPVGSPLSLECTVEGTSNPNLYWYRQAAGRGLQLLFYSVGIGQISSEVPQNLSASRPQDRQFILSSKKLLLSDSGFYLCAWVTGPRGSTEAFFGQGTRLTVV.

The chain links TRBV7-9 to TRBJ2-1; D is uncertain. The germline V gene encodes CDR1 SEHNR and CDR2 FQNEAQ (reference sequence). The CDR3 is made up of 12 amino acids. Trimming removed 1 base from V and 9 bases from J, with 7 bases in between. In DNA form, the CDR3 reads TGTGCCAGCAGCTTAGTGAGTACTGAGCAGTTCTTC. This sequence encodes CASSLVSTEQFF.

Only one count was recorded for this clone. The chain uses TRBV5-4 and TRBJ1-5; maybe TRBD1 (6 bases). The length of the CDR3 is 17 residues. V lost 1 base and J lost 7, with 21 bases in between. Per the germline V gene, CDR1 is SGHNT and CDR2 is YYREEE (reference sequence). CDR3 residues: CASSLMGGGASNQPQHF. The CDR3 DNA reads as TGTGCCAGCAGCTTGATGGGGGGGGGCGCTTCCAACCAGCCCCAGCATTTT.

This clone came up a few times. The rearrangement links TRBV6-1 to TRBJ1-4; D unresolved. Germline-derived CDR1 and CDR2 are MNHNS and SASEGT. V was pared by 0 bases and J by 8 bases, with 13 bases between. The CDR3 spans 15 residues. The CDR3 DNA reads TGTGCCAGCAGTGAAGCAGGCGGAGGGCGGGAAAAACTGTTTTTT. The encoded protein is CASSEAGGGREKLFF.

The chain joins TRBV6-4 to TRBJ2-2; D not resolved. V was clipped by 6 bases and J by 0 bases, with 8 bases between them. Germline V gene sequence: CDR1 MRHNA, CDR2 SNTAGT. The CDR3 spans 14 residues. The CDR3 coding sequence is TGTGCCAGCAGAATTCTACCGAACACCGGGGAGCTGTTTTTT. Translating it yields CASRILPNTGELFF.

V is TRBV6-5 and J is TRBJ1-1; TRBD1 agrees at 7 bases. The CDR3 loop spans 14 amino acids. With V trimmed by 4 bases and J by 1 base, 3 bases remained unmatched. Germline-derived CDR1 and CDR2 are MNHEY and SVGAGI. As DNA, the CDR3 is TGTGCCAGCAGTTCCCAGGGGGGGAACACTGAAGCTTTCTTT. It encodes CASSSQGGNTEAFF.

The chain is built from TRBV19 and TRBJ2-5; D gene uncertain. Trimming removed 5 bases from V and 4 bases from J, with 17 bases in between. The CDR3 consists of 15 residues. CDR1 is LNHDA and CDR2 is SQIVND in the germline V gene (reference sequence). The DNA of the CDR3 is TGTGCCAGTAGTTCGACGTCGTCACAGATAGAGACCCAGTACTTC. This encodes CASSSTSSQIETQYF.

The V call is TRBV5-1, the J call TRBJ2-3; 9 bases are a match to TRBD1. Germline values: CDR1 SGHRS, CDR2 YFSETQ. The CDR3 is made up of 16 amino acids. V lost 3 bases and J lost 1; bases outside the gene matches: 6. The CDR3: CASSWDRDGGTDTQYF. The CDR3, as DNA: TGCGCCAGCAGCTGGGACAGGGATGGTGGCACAGATACGCAGTATTTT.

The V and J genes are TRBV5-4 and TRBJ1-2; unclear D gene. This CDR3 is built from 15 residues. The germline gives CDR1 SGHNT, CDR2 YYREEE (reference sequence). Trimming cost V 4 bases and J 1 base, with 14 bases left between them. In nucleotides, the CDR3 is TGTGCCAGCAGCCCAGTCCCAATTCATAACTATGGCTACACCTTC. Residues: CASSPVPIHNYGYTF.

The chain is built from TRBV12-1 and TRBJ2-7; the table's D gene call, TRBD2, was not cross checked with the DNA. TRBV12-1 represents a pseudogene. The CDR3 loop spans 16 amino acids. CDR3 region: CASSFRVDCLPHEQYF. CDR3 nucleotide sequence: TGTGCCAGCAGCTTTCGGGTAGACTGCCTCCCGCACGAGCAGTACTTC.

CDR3 in DNA: TGCGCCAGCACACGGGGGGGCAACGAGCAGTACTTC. This sequence encodes CASTRGGNEQYF. This chain joins TRBV5-1 and TRBJ2-7; 8 bases align to TRBD2. The CDR3 is 12 residues long. Per the germline V gene, CDR1 is SGHRS and CDR2 is YFSETQ. V shed 6 bases and J 5 bases; nucleotides not matched to a gene: 4.